This T cell receptor beta chain derives from a study of early T cells in non-severe SARS-CoV-2 infection. Looking at the study overall: The authors sequenced bulk RNA from unsorted whole blood, leaving chains unpaired. Study-level results: A preference for anti-spike CD8 responses marked VDJdb matching, which missed private and CD4 specificities.

This clonotype has a count of ten or more. Its cognate antigen is unknown. Attachment of unique molecular identifiers was made to individual cDNA molecules. From the 5' RACE reads, TCRdb called clonotypes with MiXCR, one entry per CDR3 protein. The data hold more than 20,000 distinct CDR3 sequences, with about 5.6% observed a single time. CDR1 is SGDLS and CDR2 is YYNGEE in the germline V gene. The CDR3 has 13 residues. Trimming removed 3 bases from V and 5 bases from J, with 11 bases in between. The chain carries TRBV9 and TRBJ2-5; D remains ambiguous. Input material: whole blood. The TCR originated in an adult who was a healthcare worker with PCR-confirmed SARS-CoV-2 infection or an uninfected control (not recorded which). The CDR3 here is CASSGAISETQYF. In DNA, the CDR3 is TGTGCCAGCAGCGGCGCGATTAGCGAGACCCAGTACTTC.